Below, one TCR beta chain is given with its context. This specimen comes from a study of CD8+ T cells in alopecia areata. Study information: Twice daily, treated patients received 5 to 10 mg of oral tofacitinib.

RNA was isolated and reverse transcribed to cDNA, the sequencing template. Clones were sequenced by immunoSEQ multiplex PCR, and TCRdb holds only the in-frame ones, with some missing. The sample has some 150,000 clones; approximately 65% are singletons. The CDR3 is made up of 13 amino acids. The germline V gene has CDR1 SEHNR and CDR2 FQNEAQ (reference sequence). Trimming shortened V by 5 bases and J by 4 bases, and 11 bases separated the two germline ends. The chain has TRBV7-9 and TRBJ2-5; TRBD1 or TRBD2 may be the D gene (5 bases each). The specimen was CD8+ T cells sorted from blood, collected at week 0. The clonotype comes from a human donor with alopecia areata. The chain's CDR3 is CASSTRDAETQYF. CDR3 coding DNA: TGTGCCAGCAGCACCCGGGACGCAGAGACCCAGTACTTC.